The 9 T cell receptor beta chains reported below all come from one sample, sequenced in a study of T cells in Graves' hyperthyroidism and ophthalmopathy. Researchers took RNA transcripts and amplified the TCR beta CDR3 regions from them. With the HTBI primer set, the TCR CDR3 went through a first round of RT-PCR. A single record per CDR3 protein comes from TCRdb applying MiXCR to the multiplex PCR reads. The repertoire holds hundreds of thousands of distinct CDR3 sequences, around 13% seen once, with approximately 12% in the top ten. The sequencing input was blood. The receptor set was obtained from a woman in her forties or fifties with Graves' ophthalmopathy.

The gene calls are TRBV24-1 and TRBJ1-1, with 7 positions matching TRBD1. CDR1 and CDR2 (germline): KGHDR, SFDVKD. V dropped 0 bases and J dropped 1; count of bases not matched to a gene: 1. The CDR3 runs 15 residues. The CDR3 spells CATSDLGDRNTEAFF. CDR3 sequence (DNA): TGTGCCACCAGTGATTTGGGGGACAGGAACACTGAAGCTTTCTTT.

There are many counts of this clonotype. This chain links TRBV6-1 with TRBJ1-1; D is perhaps TRBD1 (5 bases). The CDR3 consists of 17 residues. The V gene lost 5 bases and the J gene lost 1 base, with 20 bases spanning the gap. Per the germline V gene, CDR1 is MNHNS and CDR2 is SASEGT. For the CDR3, the DNA is TGTGCCAGCAGTTATCGGGGGTCCTGGCAGAGGAACACTGAAGCTTTCTTT. Its protein product is CASSYRGSWQRNTEAFF.

Comments on this clonotype: Sequence at one end of the junction differs from germline and may be a read error. This chain links TRBV12-3 or TRBV12-4 with TRBJ1-1; 8 nucleotides match TRBD1. This CDR3 spans 15 amino acids. The CDR3 coding sequence is TGTGCCAGCATCCTGGACAGGGCGGCGAACACTGAAGCTCTCTTT. Protein product: CASILDRAANTEALF.

This clonotype has at least ten counts. The rearrangement links TRBV15 to TRBJ1-5; 8 nucleotides line up with TRBD1. Trimming removed 4 bases from V and 0 bases from J; junction bases left unmatched: 2. CDR1 and CDR2 (germline): LNHNV, YYDKDF (reference sequence). The CDR3 length is 15 residues. CDR3 residues: CATSKGQASNQPQHF. Written as DNA, the CDR3 is TGTGCCACCAGCAAGGGACAGGCTAGCAATCAGCCCCAGCATTTT.

This clonotype was seen only a few times. This chain links TRBV5-8 with TRBJ2-3; tentatively, D is TRBD1 (6 bases). This CDR3 is built from 16 residues. Germline CDR1 reads SGHTS; CDR2 reads YDEGEE. With 0 bases removed from V and 3 bases from J, the gap between germline ends came to 14 bases. CDR3 sequence (DNA): TGTGCCAGCAGCTTGGCTACAGGGATGGGGACAGATACGCAGTATTTT. Protein product: CASSLATGMGTDTQYF.

This clonotype was seen a single time. The chain joins TRBV6-1 to TRBJ2-1; TRBD2 agrees at 12 bases. The CDR3 covers 14 residues. V dropped 8 bases and J dropped 8; count of bases not matched to a gene: 7. In germline, CDR1 is MNHNS, CDR2 SASEGT. The CDR3 here is CASARLAGDDEQFF. As DNA, the CDR3 is TGTGCCAGCGCTAGACTAGCGGGAGATGATGAGCAGTTCTTC.

The table lists this clonotype with many counts. DNA of the CDR3: TGTGCCAGCAGCGGTCTAGCGGCATACCAAGAGACCCAGTACTTC. Translation gives CASSGLAAYQETQYF. The V call is TRBV7-9, the J call TRBJ2-5; 7 bases agree with TRBD2. V lost 5 bases and J lost 0; bases outside the gene matches: 6. Germline CDR1 is SEHNR and CDR2 is FQNEAQ (reference sequence). CDR3 length: 15 residues.

This clonotype has more than one count but fewer than ten. The V call is TRBV27, the J call TRBJ1-5; a possible D gene is TRBD1 (6 bases). Germline V lookup: CDR1 MNHEY, CDR2 SMNVEV (reference sequence). This CDR3 region has 19 residues. V was clipped by 5 bases and J by 0 bases, with 23 bases between them. In DNA form, the CDR3 reads TGTGCCAGCAGTCACTCCCCCCGGGACATAACTCTTAGCAATCAGCCCCAGCATTTT. Residues: CASSHSPRDITLSNQPQHF.

The V and J genes are TRBV28 and TRBJ1-2; TRBD1 is a possible D gene (5 bases). V lost 8 bases and J 4 bases, leaving 14 bases between the germline ends. The CDR3 consists of 13 residues. The germline V gene has CDR1 MDHEN and CDR2 SYDVKM. The CDR3 region is CASRGTGTYGYTF. The CDR3 DNA is TGTGCCAGCCGAGGGACGGGGACCTATGGCTACACCTTC.